This entry describes one T cell receptor beta chain. What it binds is unknown. The source of the sample is a study of OX40 agonist ivuxolimab in advanced cancers. On the study more broadly: Treatment of patients was with ivuxolimab, an agonistic anti-OX40 (CD134) antibody. Hepatocellular carcinoma, melanoma, renal cell or head and neck cancer was diagnosed in the dose-escalation patients.

Using immunoSEQ multiplex PCR, the repertoire was profiled, and TCRdb retains in-frame clones only, with some absent. The sample shows about 18,000 clones, 65% to 90% of them seen only once. Study-level points and caveats: Antigens targeted by the expanded peripheral T cells were not determined. More expanded clones were found, on average, in CD8+ than in CD4+ T cells.

CDR3 length equals 13 residues. Germline CDR1 and CDR2: SGHDT and YYEEEE. Trimming shortened V by 4 bases and J by 6 bases, and 13 bases separated the two germline ends. The receptor was isolated from an adult with an advanced solid tumor such as melanoma, head and neck, liver or kidney cancer. The source was CD4+ or CD8+ T cells sorted from blood, collected in a trial of the OX40 agonist ivuxolimab. The chain has TRBV5-6 and TRBJ1-1; a weak D match, TRBD1 (6 bases). CDR3 sequence: CASSLLGAPEAFF. The CDR3 DNA follows: TGTGCCAGCAGCCTTTTGGGGGCCCCTGAAGCTTTCTTT.